This TCR beta chain was recorded in a study of OX40 agonist ivuxolimab in advanced cancers. Study details: Ivuxolimab, an agonist antibody against OX40 (CD134), was given to patients.

The protocol was immunoSEQ multiplex PCR, while the TCRdb copy is restricted to in-frame clones and leaves out a portion. The sample lists some 30,000 clones, 60% to 75% seen once, with under 15% in the top ten. Baseline was the first blood sampling point, followed by cycle 4 day 1 and cycle 7 day 1. The V and J ends lost 8 bases and 0 bases respectively, with 13 bases between them. This CDR3 has 14 amino acids. Germline CDR1 SNHLY, CDR2 FYNNEI. The sample in question was CD4+ or CD8+ T cells sorted from blood, obtained in a trial of the OX40 agonist ivuxolimab. The chain couples TRBV2 to TRBJ1-1; TRBD1 is a possible D gene (6 bases). The TCR originated in an adult with an advanced solid tumor such as melanoma, head and neck, liver or kidney cancer. CDR3 region: CASSQGILNTEAFF. DNA of the CDR3: TGTGCCAGCTCCCAGGGGATCTTGAACACTGAAGCTTTCTTT.